What follows are 11 T cell receptor beta chains derived from one specimen sequenced in a study of cytomegalovirus exposure and HLA in healthy donors. The study ran its PCR with 60 Vbeta and 13 Jbeta primers. Profiling relied on immunoSEQ multiplex PCR, and the TCRdb table lists in-frame clones only, not all of them. The data show about 98,000 clones, 70% to 80% seen once. The source material was PBMCs. All receptors come from a man in his fifties or sixties in good health and CMV-seropositive.

CDR3: CAGADILQETQYF. The CDR3 nucleotides are TGTGCCGGGGCAGACATTTTGCAAGAGACCCAGTACTTC. This sequence joins TRBV6-5 and TRBJ2-5; D perhaps matches TRBD1 (5 bases). V was shortened by 11 bases and J by 2 bases, with 15 bases between the two germline ends. In germline, CDR1 is MNHEY, CDR2 SVGAGI. The CDR3 contains 13 residues.

This rearrangement joins TRBV9 to TRBJ1-2; unclear D gene. V lost 1 base to trimming and J lost 5 bases, with 12 bases between them. Per the germline V gene, CDR1 is SGDLS and CDR2 is YYNGEE. The CDR3 has 14 residues. The DNA of the CDR3 is TGTGCCAGCAGCGTAAGTGAAGCTATTTATGGCTACACCTTC. It encodes CASSVSEAIYGYTF.

The chain joins TRBV9 to TRBJ2-5, with D uncertain. The CDR3 is made up of 15 amino acids. CDR1 is SGDLS, CDR2 YYNGEE, per germline. V was shortened by 2 bases and J by 5 bases, with 16 bases between the two germline ends. The CDR3 spells CASSVEVSGLETQYF. For the CDR3, the DNA is TGTGCCAGCAGCGTCGAGGTGTCGGGTCTTGAGACCCAGTACTTC.

This clone was detected only once. This chain uses TRBV7-9 with TRBJ2-3; TRBD2 matches at 10 bases. The length of the CDR3 is 15 residues. J gave up 4 bases and V 6 bases, and 7 bases lay outside the gene matches. The V gene's germline CDR1 is SEHNR and CDR2 FQNEAQ (reference sequence). In nucleotides, the CDR3 is TGTGCCAGCAGTCGAAGCGGGGGGGCGGCAGATACGCAGTATTTT. As protein: CASSRSGGAADTQYF.

The chain employs TRBV7-6 and TRBJ2-1; 14 positions agree with TRBD2. Germline values: CDR1 SGHVS, CDR2 FNYEAQ. CDR3 length: 21 residues. The V gene end was trimmed by 5 bases and the J gene end by 0 bases; junction bases not matched to a gene: 15. This CDR3 is CASSLRTSGGFSQSSYNEQFF. CDR3 DNA: TGTGCCAGCAGCCTAAGGACTAGCGGGGGGTTTAGCCAGAGCTCCTACAATGAGCAGTTCTTC.

V usage is TRBV14 and J usage is TRBJ2-2, with D possibly TRBD1 on 6 matching bases. The V end was cut by 4 bases, the J end by 0 bases, with 12 bases between. The CDR3 spans 16 residues. CDR1 and CDR2 from the germline V gene are SGHDN and FVKESK. CDR3 in amino acids: CASSRQRGTNTGELFF. CDR3 bases: TGTGCCAGCAGCCGCCAGAGGGGGACGAACACCGGGGAGCTGTTTTTT.

The V and J genes are TRBV5-4 and TRBJ1-2; 12 bases align to TRBD1. The junction had 10 bases not matched to a gene; V was cut back by 5 bases and J by 2 bases. Germline V CDR1 and CDR2: SGHNT, YYREEE (reference sequence). This CDR3 is built from 17 residues. The CDR3 sequence is CASSFKWDRGRNYGYTF. The CDR3 coding sequence is TGTGCCAGCAGTTTTAAATGGGACAGGGGGCGGAACTATGGCTACACCTTC.

V is TRBV25-1 and J is TRBJ2-3, with 9 positions matching TRBD1. V was pared by 4 bases and J by 2 bases, with 1 base of the junction left unmatched. The germline CDR1 and CDR2 sequences are MGHDK and SYGVNS. The CDR3 covers 14 residues. CDR3: CASSGDRDTDTQYF. CDR3 DNA sequence: TGTGCCAGCAGTGGGGACAGGGACACAGATACGCAGTATTTT. Variable domain in full (rest from reference TRBV25-1 and TRBJ2-3): EADIYQTPRYLVIGTGKKITLECSQTMGHDKMYWYQQDPGMELHLIHYSYGVNSTEKGDLSSESTVSRIRTEHFPLTLESARPSHTSQYLCASSGDRDTDTQYFGPGTRLTVL.

The chain has TRBV6-5 and TRBJ2-7; TRBD2 agrees at 7 bases. V was pared by 6 bases and J by 0 bases, with 8 bases of the junction left unmatched. CDR1 and CDR2 (germline): MNHEY, SVGAGI. This CDR3 region has 15 residues. DNA of the CDR3: TGTGCCAGCAGACTCGGGGGGTTAAGCTCCTACGAGCAGTACTTC. Translation gives CASRLGGLSSYEQYF.

This clone has just a few counts. DNA for the CDR3: TGTGCCAGCAGCCCCCTTGGGAGCGGGGGGGCCGAAGGCTACGAGCAGTACTTC. Its translation is CASSPLGSGGAEGYEQYF. The chain employs TRBV4-2 and TRBJ2-7; the match to TRBD2 covers 10 bases. From germline, CDR1 is LGHNA and CDR2 YNFKEQ. This CDR3 contains 18 residues. Unmatched junction bases numbered 15, after V lost 4 bases and J lost 3 bases.

The rearrangement links TRBV5-1 to TRBJ2-1; TRBD2 is a possible D gene (6 bases). CDR3 length equals 12 residues. Germline CDR1 reads SGHRS; CDR2 reads YFSETQ. The V end lost 4 bases, the J end lost 6 bases, and 8 bases lay between the germline ends. The CDR3 region has the DNA TGCGCCAGCAGCGGGACTCTCAATGAGCAGTTCTTC. Its translation: CASSGTLNEQFF.